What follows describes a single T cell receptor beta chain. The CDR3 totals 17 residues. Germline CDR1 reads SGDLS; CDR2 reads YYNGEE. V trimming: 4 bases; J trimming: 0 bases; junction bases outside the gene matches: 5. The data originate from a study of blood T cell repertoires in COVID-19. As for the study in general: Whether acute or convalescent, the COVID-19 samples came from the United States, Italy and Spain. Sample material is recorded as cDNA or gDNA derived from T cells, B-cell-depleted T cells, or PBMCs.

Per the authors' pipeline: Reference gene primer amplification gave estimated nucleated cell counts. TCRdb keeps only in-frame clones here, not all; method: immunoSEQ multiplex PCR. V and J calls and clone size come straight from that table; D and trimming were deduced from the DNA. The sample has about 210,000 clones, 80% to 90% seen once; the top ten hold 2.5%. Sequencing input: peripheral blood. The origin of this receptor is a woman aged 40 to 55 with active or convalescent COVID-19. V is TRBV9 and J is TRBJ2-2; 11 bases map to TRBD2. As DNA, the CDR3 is TGTGCCAGCAGCCCCATAGCGGGGGGGACGAACACCGGGGAGCTGTTTTTT. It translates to CASSPIAGGTNTGELFF. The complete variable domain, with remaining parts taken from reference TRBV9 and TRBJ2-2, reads DSGVTQTPKHLITATGQRVTLRCSPRSGDLSVYWYQQSLDQGLQFLIQYYNGEERAKGNILERFSAQQFPDLHSELNLSSLELGDSALYFCASSPIAGGTNTGELFFGEGSRLTVL.